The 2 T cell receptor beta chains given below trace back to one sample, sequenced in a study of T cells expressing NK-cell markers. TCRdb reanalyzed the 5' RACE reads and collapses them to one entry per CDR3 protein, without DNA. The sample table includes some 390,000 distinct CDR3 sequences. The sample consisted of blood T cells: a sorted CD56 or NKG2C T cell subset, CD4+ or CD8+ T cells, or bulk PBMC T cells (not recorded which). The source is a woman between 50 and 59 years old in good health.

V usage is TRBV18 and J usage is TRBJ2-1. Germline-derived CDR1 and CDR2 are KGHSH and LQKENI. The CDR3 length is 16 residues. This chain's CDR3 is CASSPSAGAQYNEQFF.

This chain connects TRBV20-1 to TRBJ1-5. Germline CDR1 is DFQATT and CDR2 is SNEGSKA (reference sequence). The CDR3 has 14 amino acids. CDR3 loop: CSAREALGNQPQHF.